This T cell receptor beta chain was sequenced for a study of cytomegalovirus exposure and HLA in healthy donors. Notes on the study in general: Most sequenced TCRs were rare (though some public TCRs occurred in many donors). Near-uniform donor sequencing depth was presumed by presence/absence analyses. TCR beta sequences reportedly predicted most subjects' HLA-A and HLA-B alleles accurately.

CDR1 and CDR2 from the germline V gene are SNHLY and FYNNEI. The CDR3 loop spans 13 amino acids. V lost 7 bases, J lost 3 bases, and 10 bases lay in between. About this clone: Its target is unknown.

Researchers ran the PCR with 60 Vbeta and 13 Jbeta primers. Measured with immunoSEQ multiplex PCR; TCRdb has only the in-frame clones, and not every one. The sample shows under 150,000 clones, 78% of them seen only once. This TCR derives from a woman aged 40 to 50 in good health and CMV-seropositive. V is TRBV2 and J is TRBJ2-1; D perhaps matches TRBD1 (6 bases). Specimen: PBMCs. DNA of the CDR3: TGTGCCAGCACGCAGGACAGCTACAATGAGCAGTTCTTC. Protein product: CASTQDSYNEQFF.